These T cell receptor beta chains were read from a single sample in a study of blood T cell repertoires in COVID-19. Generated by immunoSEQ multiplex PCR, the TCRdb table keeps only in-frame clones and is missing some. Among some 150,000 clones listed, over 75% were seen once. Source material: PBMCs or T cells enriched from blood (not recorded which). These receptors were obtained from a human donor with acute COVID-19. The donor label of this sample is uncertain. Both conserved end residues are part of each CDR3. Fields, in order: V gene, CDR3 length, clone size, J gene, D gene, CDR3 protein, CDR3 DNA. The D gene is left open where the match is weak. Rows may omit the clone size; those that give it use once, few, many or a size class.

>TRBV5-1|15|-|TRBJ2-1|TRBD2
CASSLGLAGANEQFF
TGCGCCAGCAGCTTAGGCCTAGCGGGGGCCAATGAGCAGTTCTTC
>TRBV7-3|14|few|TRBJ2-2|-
CASSFSPNTGELFF
TGTGCCAGCAGCTTTTCTCCTAACACCGGGGAGCTGTTTTTT
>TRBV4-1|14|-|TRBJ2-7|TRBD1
CASSQGQGAYEQYF
TGCGCCAGCAGCCAGGGACAGGGGGCCTACGAGCAGTACTTC
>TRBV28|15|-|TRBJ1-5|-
CASSPRVQAGQPQHF
TGTGCCAGCAGTCCCCGGGTTCAGGCGGGTCAGCCCCAGCATTTT
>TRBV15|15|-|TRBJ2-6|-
CATSRDEGGANVLTF
TGTGCCACCAGCAGAGATGAAGGAGGAGCCAACGTCCTGACTTTC
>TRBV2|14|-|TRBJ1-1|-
CASSAAGRGTEAFF
TGTGCCAGCAGCGCCGCTGGGCGGGGCACTGAAGCTTTCTTT
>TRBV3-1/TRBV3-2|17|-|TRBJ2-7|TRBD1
CASSQEYRRDRVYEQYF
TGTGCCAGCAGCCAAGAGTACCGGAGGGACAGGGTCTACGAGCAGTACTTC
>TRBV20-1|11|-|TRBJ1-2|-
CSWGGIYGYTF
TGCTCCTGGGGAGGGATCTATGGCTACACCTTC
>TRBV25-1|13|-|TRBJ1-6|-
CASSEYPYSPLHF
TGTGCCAGCAGTGAATACCCCTATTCACCCCTCCACTTT
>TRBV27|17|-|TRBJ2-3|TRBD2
CASKGDSGVSNTDTQYF
TGTGCCAGCAAGGGGGATAGCGGGGTTAGTAACACAGATACGCAGTATTTT
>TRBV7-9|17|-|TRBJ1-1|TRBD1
CASSFWVPGQGHTEAFF
TGTGCCAGCAGCTTTTGGGTTCCGGGACAGGGTCACACTGAAGCTTTCTTT
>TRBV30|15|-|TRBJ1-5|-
CAWSPGRQGHQPQHF
TGTGCCTGGAGTCCCGGGAGGCAGGGACATCAGCCCCAGCATTTT
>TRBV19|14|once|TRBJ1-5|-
CASSSWDNSQPQHF
TGTGCCAGTAGTTCATGGGACAATTCTCAGCCCCAGCATTTT
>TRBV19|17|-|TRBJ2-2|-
CASSIIAADLAAGELFF
TGTGCCAGTAGTATCATCGCCGCGGACTTAGCCGCCGGGGAGCTGTTTTTT
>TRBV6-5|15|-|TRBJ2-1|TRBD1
CASSMAPLGQLEQFF
TGTGCCAGCAGTATGGCACCCCTGGGACAGCTCGAGCAGTTCTTC
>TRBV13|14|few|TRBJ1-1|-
CASSLGGGNTEAFF
TGTGCCAGCAGCTTGGGGGGTGGGAACACTGAAGCTTTCTTT
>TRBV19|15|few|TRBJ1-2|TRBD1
CASSISPRDSGGYTF
TGTGCCAGTAGTATATCTCCACGGGACAGTGGAGGCTACACCTTC
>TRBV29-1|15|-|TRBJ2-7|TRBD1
CSVTAGDRETYEQYF
TGCAGCGTTACCGCCGGGGACAGGGAGACCTACGAGCAGTACTTC
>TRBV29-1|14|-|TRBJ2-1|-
CSGKVWGGLNEQFF
TGCAGCGGTAAGGTGTGGGGGGGCCTCAATGAGCAGTTCTTC
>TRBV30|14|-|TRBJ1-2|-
CAWSPRGTNYGYTF
TGTGCCTGGAGCCCAAGGGGCACAAACTATGGCTACACCTTC
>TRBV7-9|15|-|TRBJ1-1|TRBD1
CASRPTGEVYTEAFF
TGTGCCAGCAGACCCACAGGGGAGGTGTACACTGAAGCTTTCTTT
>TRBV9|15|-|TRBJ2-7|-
CASSVAVDHSYEQYF
TGTGCCAGCAGCGTAGCGGTCGATCATTCCTACGAGCAGTACTTC
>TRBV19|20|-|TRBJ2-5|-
CASSIIWRREARKGQETQYF
TGTGCCAGTAGTATAATATGGAGGAGAGAGGCGAGAAAAGGGCAAGAGACCCAGTACTTC
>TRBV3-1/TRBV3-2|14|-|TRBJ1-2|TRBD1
CASSLQGGPHGYTF
TGTGCCAGCAGCCTTCAGGGGGGCCCGCATGGCTACACCTTC
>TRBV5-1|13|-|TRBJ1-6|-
CASSLDPDSPLHF
TGCGCCAGCAGCTTGGATCCAGATTCCCCCCTCCACTTT
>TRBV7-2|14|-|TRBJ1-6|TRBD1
CASSSGQGNSPLHF
TGTGCCAGCAGCTCGGGACAGGGAAATTCACCCCTCCACTTT
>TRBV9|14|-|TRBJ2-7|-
CASSVAGETYEQYF
TGTGCCAGCAGCGTAGCAGGGGAAACCTACGAGCAGTACTTC
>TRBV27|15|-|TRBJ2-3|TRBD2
CASRGTSGISDTQYF
TGTGCCAGCAGGGGGACTAGTGGTATTTCAGATACGCAGTATTTT
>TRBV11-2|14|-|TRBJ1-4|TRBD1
CASSLGQGIEKLFF
TGTGCCAGCAGCTTAGGACAGGGGATTGAAAAACTGTTTTTT
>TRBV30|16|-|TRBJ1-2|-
CAWNRAEGGINYGYTF
TGTGCCTGGAACCGGGCTGAGGGTGGAATTAACTATGGCTACACCTTC
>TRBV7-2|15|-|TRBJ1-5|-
CASSLHGDSNQPQHF
TGTGCCAGCAGCTTACACGGGGATAGCAATCAGCCCCAGCATTTT
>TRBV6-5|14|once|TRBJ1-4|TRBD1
CASRNYRGHEKLFF
TGTGCCAGCCGGAATTACAGGGGGCATGAAAAACTGTTTTTT
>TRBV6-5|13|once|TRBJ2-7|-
CASTKDSWYEQYF
TGTGCCAGCACCAAGGACAGTTGGTACGAGCAGTACTTC
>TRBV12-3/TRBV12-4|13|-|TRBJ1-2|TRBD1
CASSLRTGYGYTF
TGTGCCAGCAGTTTGCGGACAGGCTATGGCTACACCTTC
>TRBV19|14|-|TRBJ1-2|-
CASVPNRDSYGYTF
TGTGCCAGCGTACCCAACCGGGACTCCTATGGCTACACCTTC